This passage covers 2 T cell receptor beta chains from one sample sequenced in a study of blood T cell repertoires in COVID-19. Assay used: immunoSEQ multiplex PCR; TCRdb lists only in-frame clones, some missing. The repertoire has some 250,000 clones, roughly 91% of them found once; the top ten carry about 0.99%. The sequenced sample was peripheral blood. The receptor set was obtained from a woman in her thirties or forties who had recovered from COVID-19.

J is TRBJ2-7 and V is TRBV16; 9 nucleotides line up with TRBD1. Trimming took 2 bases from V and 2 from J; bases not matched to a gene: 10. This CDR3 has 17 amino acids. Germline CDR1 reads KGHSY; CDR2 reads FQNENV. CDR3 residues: CASSQGVRDRAPYEQYV. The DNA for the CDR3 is TGTGCCAGCAGCCAAGGAGTCCGGGACAGGGCCCCCTACGAGCAGTACGTC.

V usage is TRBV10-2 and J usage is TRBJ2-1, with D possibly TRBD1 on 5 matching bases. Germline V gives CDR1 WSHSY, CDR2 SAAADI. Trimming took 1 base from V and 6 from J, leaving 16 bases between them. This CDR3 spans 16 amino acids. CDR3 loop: CASSEWGLGYVNEQFF. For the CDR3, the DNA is TGCGCCAGCAGTGAGTGGGGCTTAGGATACGTCAATGAGCAGTTCTTC.